This T cell receptor beta chain was identified during a study of cytomegalovirus exposure and HLA in healthy donors. Here immunoSEQ multiplex PCR was the method, and the copy in TCRdb shows in-frame clones only, minus some. The table shows about 110,000 clones, with about 87% occurring only once. The CDR3 runs 14 residues. Germline values: CDR1 MNHEY, CDR2 SMNVEV (reference sequence). Trimming pared 0 bases from V and 7 bases from J, leaving 9 bases between. Study outcomes and limitations: The classifier reportedly diagnosed cytomegalovirus status with high sensitivity and specificity.

On this clone itself: As yet, its antigen is unknown.

The clonotype was recovered from a woman under 30 in good health and CMV-seropositive. Input material: PBMCs. This chain connects TRBV27 to TRBJ1-4, with D unresolved. The CDR3 DNA follows: TGTGCCAGCAGTTTATCAGGAGGGATTGAAAAACTGTTTTTT. Translation gives CASSLSGGIEKLFF.